Below, 27 T cell receptor beta chains from the same sample are listed, as sequenced in a study of CD8 T cells in ankylosing spondylitis. A single record per CDR3 protein comes from TCRdb applying MiXCR to the 5' RACE reads. The sample holds about 190,000 distinct CDR3 sequences, roughly 13% seen once. The sample comprised blood, either unsorted or a sorted T cell fraction (not recorded which). The receptors here all came from a female donor with ankylosing spondylitis or in good health (not recorded which).

The chain has TRBV11-2 and TRBJ2-3; 12 bases align to TRBD2. Germline V CDR1 and CDR2: SGHAT, FQNNGV. V shed 1 base, J shed 6 bases, and the junction held 14 bases outside the gene matches. The CDR3 spans 19 residues. Written as DNA, the CDR3 is TGTGCCAGCAGCTTAGGTGATCGGCTAGCGGGAGGGGACTGGGATACGCAGTATTTT. It codes for CASSLGDRLAGGDWDTQYF.

This clonotype came up many times. The chain links TRBV12-3 or TRBV12-4 to TRBJ2-5, with TRBD2 matching over 11 bases. Germline trimming cut 4 bases from V and 1 base from J; bases unmatched to any gene: 5. The CDR3 loop spans 16 amino acids. The CDR3, as DNA: TGTGCCAGCAGTTCCAATAGCGGGAGGGCCCAAGAGACCCAGTACTTC. As protein: CASSSNSGRAQETQYF.

This clonotype was found a few times. The rearrangement joins TRBV12-3 or TRBV12-4 to TRBJ1-3; D call uncertain. The CDR3 contains 13 residues. The V and J ends lost 2 bases and 0 bases respectively, with 2 bases between them. The CDR3 region is CASSLFSGNTIYF. The CDR3 DNA is TGTGCCAGCAGTTTATTCTCTGGAAACACCATATATTTT.

This chain connects TRBV27 to TRBJ2-4; 11 bases line up with TRBD2. The CDR3 spans 19 residues. J was trimmed by 0 bases and V by 3 bases; bases with no gene match: 10. CDR1 is MNHEY and CDR2 is SMNVEV in the germline V gene (reference sequence). DNA for the CDR3: TGTGCCAGCAGTTTTAGGGTAGCGGGAGGGTCCCTAGCCAAAAACATTCAGTACTTC. Its protein product is CASSFRVAGGSLAKNIQYF.

This clonotype was detected many times. J is TRBJ2-1 and V is TRBV20-1; tentatively, D is TRBD2 (6 bases). Trimming left V 1 base short and J 12 bases short, with 10 bases between. Germline lookup yields CDR1 DFQATT and CDR2 SNEGSKA (reference sequence). The CDR3 is 11 residues long. The DNA of the CDR3 is TGCAGTGCTAGAGTGAACGGGAGGCAGTTCTTC. It specifies CSARVNGRQFF.

This clonotype was seen ten or more times. V is TRBV29-1 and J is TRBJ2-2; D ambiguous. Trimming pared 6 bases from V and 4 bases from J, leaving 9 bases between. The CDR3 contains 12 residues. Germline-derived CDR1 and CDR2 are SQVTM and ANQGSEA. The CDR3 region has the DNA TGCAGCGTGTTAGAAGGCACCGGGGAGCTGTTTTTT. Amino acid sequence: CSVLEGTGELFF.

This clonotype occurred a few times. The rearrangement joins TRBV7-6 to TRBJ2-7; D is uncertain. The CDR3 is 13 residues long. Germline lookup yields CDR1 SGHVS and CDR2 FNYEAQ. Trimming left V 0 bases short and J 1 base short, with 4 bases between. The CDR3 DNA sequence: TGTGCCAGCAGCTTAGCGTCATCCTACGAGCAGTACTTC. Translating it yields CASSLASSYEQYF.

As regards this clonotype: Germline and junction disagree at one end, which may indicate a read error. The chain links TRBV7-8 to TRBJ2-7; TRBD1 agrees at 7 bases. This CDR3 is built from 12 residues. CDR1 and CDR2 (germline): SGHVS, FQNEAQ. The CDR3 loop is CASSLVPGQLTF. CDR3 sequence (DNA): TGTGCCAGCAGCTTAGTGCCGGGACAGCTAACATTC.

About this clonotype itself: A read error may explain this, as a much larger clone is one base away. This sequence joins TRBV4-3 and TRBJ1-5, with D uncertain. This CDR3 has 13 residues. V lost 4 bases and J lost 7, with 11 bases in between. Per the germline V gene, CDR1 is LGHNA and CDR2 is YSLEER. Here the CDR3 DNA reads TGCGCCAGCAGCCCGGTGGGCCGGCAGCCCCAGCATTTT. Encoded protein: CASSPVGRQPQHF.

A few counts support this clonotype. The chain recombines TRBV5-1 with TRBJ2-2, with 8 bases lining up with TRBD1. The CDR3 covers 14 residues. Trimming cost V 2 bases and J 5 bases; bases outside gene matches: 2. Germline CDR1 and CDR2: SGHRS and YFSETQ. CDR3 sequence: CASSFTGGTGELFF. The CDR3 bases are TGCGCCAGCAGCTTCACAGGGGGGACCGGGGAGCTGTTTTTT.

The sample holds many counts of this clonotype. The chain recombines TRBV29-1 with TRBJ2-2, with TRBD2 identical over 14 bases. Per the germline V gene, CDR1 is SQVTM and CDR2 is ANQGSEA. The V segment lost 5 bases and the J segment 4 bases; nucleotides outside the gene matches: 3. The CDR3 covers 15 residues. Here the CDR3 DNA reads TGCAGCGTTCCAGGACTAGCGGGAGGCACCGGGGAGCTGTTTTTT. Encoded protein: CSVPGLAGGTGELFF.

V and J are TRBV4-2 and TRBJ2-7; either TRBD1 or TRBD2 may supply D (5 bases each). V lost 0 bases, J lost 2 bases, and 11 bases lay in between. Looked up from germline, CDR1 is LGHNA and CDR2 is YNFKEQ. The CDR3 has 15 amino acids. The DNA of the CDR3 is TGTGCCAGCAGCCAAGAGTATTGGGGGACCTACGAGCAGTACTTC. It yields the protein CASSQEYWGTYEQYF.

The sample holds many counts of this clonotype. V gene TRBV6-1 combines with J gene TRBJ1-2; the match to TRBD1 covers 10 bases. The germline V gene has CDR1 MNHNS and CDR2 SASEGT. Trimming at V came to 8 bases and at J to 7 bases, leaving 10 bases not matched to a gene. CDR3 size: 14 residues. This CDR3 is CASLDRDRGGGYTF. The CDR3 DNA reads as TGTGCCAGCCTTGACCGGGACAGGGGAGGTGGCTACACCTTC.

In its sample, this clonotype was seen many times. This chain joins TRBV10-2 and TRBJ2-5; the match to TRBD1 covers 8 bases. The CDR3 sequence is 12 residues long. After removal of 6 bases from V and 3 bases from J, the junction contained 0 bases not matched to a gene. Germline V gives CDR1 WSHSY, CDR2 SAAADI. The CDR3 sequence: CASRDREETQYF. The DNA of the CDR3 is TGCGCCAGCAGGGACAGGGAAGAGACCCAGTACTTC.

This chain joins TRBV7-2 and TRBJ2-7; either TRBD1 or TRBD2 may fit D (5 bases each). V shed 5 bases and J shed 0 bases, with 11 bases lying between them. The CDR3 consists of 14 residues. CDR1 is SGHTA and CDR2 is FQGNSA in the germline V gene. CDR3 loop: CASSPIGGSYEQYF. The CDR3 DNA follows: TGTGCCAGCAGCCCTATTGGGGGCTCCTACGAGCAGTACTTC.

This clonotype appeared many times. This sequence joins TRBV12-3 or TRBV12-4 and TRBJ1-4; weak D call: TRBD1 (6 bases). V shed 8 bases and J shed 12 bases, with 22 bases lying between them. The CDR3 has 14 amino acids. CDR3 sequence (DNA): TGTGCCAGCCAGAGGGACACTCTATTAGGGGAACTGTTTTTT. Translating gives CASQRDTLLGELFF.

This clonotype was counted at least ten times. The gene calls are TRBV12-3 or TRBV12-4 and TRBJ2-1; 12 bases match TRBD2. This CDR3 has 14 amino acids. Trimming took 4 bases from V and 10 from J; bases not matched to a gene: 5. CDR3 loop: CASSSSTSGREQFF. The CDR3 nucleotides are TGTGCCAGCAGTTCCTCTACTAGCGGGAGGGAGCAGTTCTTC.

This clonotype showed up many times. The chain carries TRBV6-1 and TRBJ2-5; D is perhaps TRBD1 (6 bases). The CDR3 runs to 15 residues. CDR1 is MNHNS and CDR2 is SASEGT in the germline V gene. The V and J ends lost 1 base and 0 bases respectively, with 9 bases between them. CDR3 in amino acids: CASSEVGADQETQYF. DNA for the CDR3: TGTGCCAGCAGTGAAGTGGGGGCGGACCAAGAGACCCAGTACTTC.

This clonotype was seen many times. The chain has TRBV27 and TRBJ2-5; the D gene could be TRBD1 or TRBD2 (5 bases each). The germline gives CDR1 MNHEY, CDR2 SMNVEV (reference sequence). Trimming left V 3 bases short and J 4 bases short, with 6 bases between. CDR3 length: 12 amino acids. CDR3: CASSFGGETQYF. As DNA, the CDR3 is TGTGCCAGCAGTTTTGGGGGAGAGACCCAGTACTTC.

At least ten counts were recorded for this clonotype. The gene calls are TRBV28 and TRBJ2-3, with 11 bases that match TRBD2. CDR1 and CDR2 from the germline V gene are MDHEN and SYDVKM. The CDR3 spans 16 residues. J lost 3 bases, V lost 5 bases, and 7 bases had no gene match. This CDR3 is CASSGAGLAETDTQYF. The CDR3 DNA follows: TGTGCCAGCAGTGGAGCGGGACTAGCGGAAACAGATACGCAGTATTTT.

This clonotype was seen more than once but under ten times. The gene calls are TRBV4-3 and TRBJ2-1, with a tentative D call TRBD2 (6 bases). The CDR3 has 13 residues. From germline, CDR1 is LGHNA and CDR2 YSLEER. Trimming cost V 1 base and J 13 bases, with 14 bases left between them. In DNA form, the CDR3 reads TGCGCCAGCAGCCAAGGGTCGGAGGGACGCCAGTTCTTC. As protein: CASSQGSEGRQFF.

In DNA, the CDR3 is TGTGCCAGCAGTTTGTTACTAGCGGGAGGGTCATACAATGAGCAGTTCTTC. Translating gives CASSLLLAGGSYNEQFF. The chain employs TRBV12-3 or TRBV12-4 and TRBJ2-1, with 13 bases identical to TRBD2. The CDR3 runs 17 residues. The V gene end was trimmed by 3 bases and the J gene end by 4 bases; junction bases not matched to a gene: 6.

This clonotype came up many times. The CDR3 DNA is TGTGCCAGTTCGAAGGGGCTAGCTAACTATGGCTACACCTTC. This codes for CASSKGLANYGYTF. V gene TRBV6-1 combines with J gene TRBJ1-2, with D tentatively TRBD1 (5 bases). Germline V gene sequence: CDR1 MNHNS, CDR2 SASEGT. V was clipped by 9 bases and J by 0 bases, with 14 bases between them. The CDR3 is 14 amino acids.

The chain joins TRBV7-9 to TRBJ2-7; no clear D. Per germline, CDR1 SEHNR and CDR2 FQNEAQ (reference sequence). The CDR3 length is 11 residues. V shed 9 bases and J shed 3 bases, with 9 bases lying between them. DNA of the CDR3: TGTGCCAGTACAGAGAGCTACGAGCAGTACTTC. It translates to CASTESYEQYF.

Details on this clonotype: This could be a read error, since a much larger clone is one nucleotide away. It is likely a read error, because the conserved phenylalanine at the end of the CDR3 is missing. The rearrangement joins TRBV2 to TRBJ1-1, with a weak D call TRBD1 (5 bases). Trimming stripped 2 bases from V and 1 base from J, with 11 bases between. Per the germline V gene, CDR1 is SNHLY and CDR2 is FYNNEI. The CDR3 spans 15 residues. Here the CDR3 reads CASSETTVPNTEAFL. The CDR3 nucleotides are TGTGCCAGCAGTGAAACGACAGTTCCGAACACTGAAGCTTTCCTT.

This clonotype has at least ten counts. The rearrangement joins TRBV15 to TRBJ2-3; 7 nucleotides align to TRBD1. The CDR3 loop spans 14 amino acids. Trimming took 5 bases from V and 2 from J; bases not matched to a gene: 4. From germline, CDR1 is LNHNV and CDR2 YYDKDF (reference sequence). CDR3 loop: CATSPGTVTDTQYF. The CDR3 region has the DNA TGTGCCACCAGCCCCGGGACAGTCACAGATACGCAGTATTTT.

This clonotype was picked up many times. The rearrangement uses TRBV13 and TRBJ1-1; D not certain. Germline lookup yields CDR1 PRHDT and CDR2 FYEKMQ (reference sequence). The CDR3 loop spans 13 amino acids. The V and J ends lost 3 bases and 0 bases respectively, with 5 bases between them. CDR3 DNA sequence: TGTGCCAGCAGCTTTGATGTGAACACTGAAGCTTTCTTT. This encodes CASSFDVNTEAFF.